The 20 T cell receptor beta chains reported below all come from one sample, sequenced in a study of cytomegalovirus exposure and HLA in healthy donors. Amplification used 60 Vbeta primers and 13 Jbeta primers. Profiled with immunoSEQ multiplex PCR; TCRdb holds only in-frame clones, not every one. The table records 150,000 or so clones, approximately 80% of them present only once. Specimen: PBMCs. Every receptor here comes from a man between 45 and 60 years old in good health and CMV-seronegative.

V is TRBV29-1 and J is TRBJ1-1; D may be TRBD1 (6 bases). This CDR3 is 13 amino acids long. In germline, CDR1 is SQVTM, CDR2 ANQGSEA. V was trimmed by 7 bases and J by 2 bases, leaving 14 bases between them. The CDR3 is CSAMQGINTEAFF. CDR3 coding DNA: TGCAGCGCGATGCAGGGGATTAACACTGAAGCTTTCTTT.

The chain combines TRBV6-5 with TRBJ2-5, with D hard to call. Germline V gene lookup returns CDR1 MNHEY and CDR2 SVGAGI. V was pared by 2 bases and J by 7 bases, with 11 bases between. The CDR3 is made up of 13 amino acids. The chain's CDR3 is CASSYLGALTQYF. The DNA for the CDR3 is TGTGCCAGCAGTTACCTAGGAGCGTTGACCCAGTACTTC.

This chain connects TRBV5-4 to TRBJ2-5; 7 positions agree with TRBD2. The CDR3 runs 15 residues. The germline CDR1 and CDR2 sequences are SGHNT and YYREEE (reference sequence). V shed 3 bases and J 2 bases; nucleotides not matched to a gene: 7. CDR3 coding DNA: TGTGCCAGCAGCTCGGCGGGACTACTACAAGAGACCCAGTACTTC. Its translation: CASSSAGLLQETQYF.

The rearrangement links TRBV6-1 to TRBJ1-4, with a weak D call TRBD1 (6 bases). The V gene's germline CDR1 is MNHNS and CDR2 SASEGT. The V and J ends lost 3 bases and 2 bases respectively, with 13 bases between them. The CDR3 length is 16 residues. CDR3 residues: CASSERGRGTNEKLFF. CDR3 DNA: TGTGCCAGCAGTGAGAGGGGGAGGGGTACTAATGAAAAACTGTTTTTT.

The chain uses TRBV2 and TRBJ2-3, with D possibly being TRBD2 (6 bases). Germline CDR1 SNHLY, CDR2 FYNNEI. The length of the CDR3 is 14 residues. Trimming took off 2 bases at V and 5 bases at J, with 11 bases between the two ends. In DNA, the CDR3 is TGTGCCAGCAGTGAACTGCGGGAAGGAGATACGCAGTATTTT. This sequence encodes CASSELREGDTQYF.

The chain uses TRBV13 and TRBJ1-5; D is unclear. Germline values: CDR1 PRHDT, CDR2 FYEKMQ (reference sequence). The CDR3 extends over 12 amino acids. V was cut by 2 bases and J by 9 bases, with 8 bases left in between. The CDR3 reads CASSLTSGPQHF. CDR3 sequence (DNA): TGTGCCAGCAGCTTAACCAGCGGGCCCCAGCATTTT. Looking up the rest from reference TRBV13 and TRBJ1-5 gives the full variable domain: AAGVIQSPRHLIKEKRETATLKCYPIPRHDTVYWYQQGPGQDPQFLISFYEKMQSDKGSIPDRFSAQQFSDYHSELNMSSLELGDSALYFCASSLTSGPQHFGDGTRLSIL.

This rearrangement joins TRBV11-2 to TRBJ2-3; TRBD2 agrees at 14 bases. Germline CDR1 reads SGHAT; CDR2 reads FQNNGV. V was clipped by 5 bases and J by 1 base; unmatched bases: 5. This CDR3 is built from 17 residues. For the CDR3, the DNA is TGTGCCAGCAGCCCCGGGACTAGCGGGAGTGGCACAGATACGCAGTATTTT. The encoded protein is CASSPGTSGSGTDTQYF. Together with reference TRBV11-2 and TRBJ2-3, the CDR3 gives the full variable domain: EAGVAQSPRYKIIEKRQSVAFWCNPISGHATLYWYQQILGQGPKLLIQFQNNGVVDDSQLPKDRFSAERLKGVDSTLKIQPAKLEDSAVYLCASSPGTSGSGTDTQYFGPGTRLTVL.

The V gene is TRBV9, the J gene TRBJ1-3; D remains ambiguous. The germline V gene encodes CDR1 SGDLS and CDR2 YYNGEE. V lost 0 bases, J lost 0 bases, and 7 bases lay in between. CDR3 length equals 15 residues. The CDR3 region is CASSVAVSSGNTIYF. The CDR3 DNA follows: TGTGCCAGCAGCGTAGCTGTCAGCTCTGGAAACACCATATATTTT.

This clone turned up a few times. This chain uses TRBV30 with TRBJ2-7; D is possibly TRBD2 (7 bases). The ends were cut back, 5 bases at V and 7 bases at J, with 15 bases in the middle. CDR3 length: 12 residues. The germline V gene has CDR1 GTSNPN and CDR2 SVGIG (reference sequence). CDR3 sequence reads: CAWELEGGEQYF. The CDR3 coding sequence is TGTGCCTGGGAGTTAGAGGGGGGGGAGCAGTACTTC.

The V gene is TRBV29-1, the J gene TRBJ1-2; the D gene is possibly TRBD1 (5 bases). V was trimmed by 3 bases and J by 4 bases, leaving 12 bases between them. From germline, CDR1 is SQVTM and CDR2 ANQGSEA. This CDR3 has 13 residues. CDR3 protein: CSVDKNRIYGYTF. In DNA, the CDR3 is TGCAGCGTTGATAAAAACAGGATCTATGGCTACACCTTC.

The chain links TRBV30 to TRBJ2-7; TRBD2 agrees at 7 bases. Trimming took 3 bases from V and 1 from J; bases not matched to a gene: 6. This CDR3 is built from 14 residues. The germline V gene encodes CDR1 GTSNPN and CDR2 SVGIG (reference sequence). The CDR3: CAWRAGVVSYEQYF. In DNA, the CDR3 is TGTGCCTGGAGGGCGGGGGTAGTTTCCTACGAGCAGTACTTC. The entire variable domain, with the rest obtained from reference TRBV30 and TRBJ2-7, is as follows: SQTIHQWPATLVQPVGSPLSLECTVEGTSNPNLYWYRQAAGRGLQLLFYSVGIGQISSEVPQNLSASRPQDRQFILSSKKLLLSDSGFYLCAWRAGVVSYEQYFGPGTRLTVT.

The chain links TRBV6-6 to TRBJ2-3; TRBD1 is a possible D gene (6 bases). CDR1 and CDR2 from the germline V gene are MNHNY and SVGAGI (reference sequence). The CDR3 is 13 residues long. Trimming removed 5 bases from V and 9 bases from J, with 15 bases in between. In DNA, the CDR3 is TGTGCCAGCAGTGGCCCAGGGGACCTGACGCAGTATTTT. Translation gives CASSGPGDLTQYF.

V is TRBV6-5 and J is TRBJ2-1; 7 nucleotides match TRBD2. The CDR3 is 11 residues long. V lost 6 bases to trimming and J lost 12 bases; unmatched junction nucleotides: 5. From germline, CDR1 is MNHEY and CDR2 SVGAGI. CDR3 DNA sequence: TGTGCCAGCAGGGGGAGGGCCGTGCAGTTCTTC. This gives the protein CASRGRAVQFF.

The chain has TRBV4-2 and TRBJ2-5, with D tentatively TRBD2 (5 bases). V was trimmed by 3 bases and J by 1 base, leaving 12 bases between them. This CDR3 comprises 15 residues. From germline, CDR1 is LGHNA and CDR2 YNFKEQ. The CDR3 nucleotides are TGTGCCAGCAGCCAGGGCTCGGGATCCCAAGAGACCCAGTACTTC. Amino acids: CASSQGSGSQETQYF.

This chain joins TRBV6-5 and TRBJ2-1, with TRBD1 matching 8 bases. The CDR3 is made up of 15 amino acids. Germline CDR1 and CDR2: MNHEY and SVGAGI. With 2 bases clipped from V and 10 bases from J, the junction kept 10 bases outside the gene matches. The CDR3 DNA follows: TGTGCCAGCAGTTACCCCGGACAGGGAAGGAGGGAGCAGTTCTTC. Its protein product is CASSYPGQGRREQFF.

This clone was detected once. The chain has TRBV7-9 and TRBJ1-1; 7 nucleotides agree with TRBD1. The V gene's germline CDR1 is SEHNR and CDR2 FQNEAQ (reference sequence). The CDR3 spans 13 residues. The V and J ends lost 5 bases and 6 bases, in that order; junction bases with no gene match: 6. CDR3 nucleotides: TGTGCCAGCAGCCTGACAGGGTTCCCTGAAGCTTTCTTT. This codes for CASSLTGFPEAFF. Together with reference TRBV7-9 and TRBJ1-1, the CDR3 gives the full variable domain: DTGVSQNPRHKITKRGQNVTFRCDPISEHNRLYWYRQTLGQGPEFLTYFQNEAQLEKSRLLSDRFSAERPKGSFSTLEIQRTEQGDSAMYLCASSLTGFPEAFFGQGTRLTVV.

This chain joins TRBV2 and TRBJ2-4; TRBD1 agrees at 7 bases. Germline V gene sequence: CDR1 SNHLY, CDR2 FYNNEI. The CDR3 totals 15 residues. V shed 5 bases, J shed 0 bases, and the junction held 4 bases outside the gene matches. Here the CDR3 reads CASSLRQGAKNIQYF. Here the CDR3 DNA reads TGTGCCAGCAGTTTGCGACAGGGAGCCAAAAACATTCAGTACTTC.

The gene calls are TRBV4-1 and TRBJ1-1; D call uncertain. The CDR3 extends over 14 amino acids. CDR1 and CDR2 from the germline V gene are MGHRA and YSYEKL. The V gene lost 4 bases and the J gene lost 0 bases, with 9 bases spanning the gap. The DNA for the CDR3 is TGCGCCAGCAGCCTTGAGATACTGAACACTGAAGCTTTCTTT. The encoded protein is CASSLEILNTEAFF.

The V and J genes are TRBV7-9 and TRBJ2-3; D is perhaps TRBD2 (5 bases). In germline, CDR1 is SEHNR, CDR2 FQNEAQ (reference sequence). Trimming removed 4 bases at V and 2 bases at J, with 7 bases between. This CDR3 spans 13 amino acids. CDR3 amino acids: CASSYGDTDTQYF. DNA of the CDR3: TGTGCCAGCAGCTACGGGGACACAGATACGCAGTATTTT.

V and J are TRBV7-9 and TRBJ1-3; 7 nucleotides agree with TRBD1. Trimming at V came to 1 base and at J to 8 bases, leaving 8 bases not matched to a gene. The germline CDR1 and CDR2 sequences are SEHNR and FQNEAQ (reference sequence). CDR3 size: 15 residues. The CDR3, as DNA: TGTGCCAGCAGCTTAGGACAGGGTGGTACCGACACCATATATTTT. The encoded protein is CASSLGQGGTDTIYF.